The 26 T cell receptor beta chains presented below share a single source sample, sequenced in a study of regulatory T cells in long-lasting Graves disease. The TCR beta library used iRepertoire HTBI primers with Arm-PCR amplification of CDR3. TCRdb reprocessed the multiplex PCR reads via MiXCR and lists one record per CDR3 protein. This table has fewer than 650,000 distinct CDR3 sequences, about 15% appearing once. Regarding time point: newly diagnosed GD, antithyroid drugs for less than 3 months. Making the TCR library involved RNA that had been extracted from PBMCs. This same sample was also taken into another study, of T cells in Graves' hyperthyroidism and ophthalmopathy.

Sample: peripheral blood mononuclear cells (PBMCs), taken at new diagnosis, from a patient treated with antithyroid drugs. These receptors were taken from a woman aged 25-40 years with Graves disease.

This clonotype was observed a few times. This rearrangement joins TRBV5-5 to TRBJ2-3, with TRBD1 as a possible D gene (5 bases). Germline V gives CDR1 SGHKS, CDR2 YYEKEE (reference sequence). CDR3 size: 13 residues. V lost 4 bases, J lost 3 bases, and 9 bases lay in between. CDR3 region: CASSAYRTDTQYF. For the CDR3, the DNA is TGTGCCAGCAGCGCCTACAGGACAGATACGCAGTATTTT.

This clonotype was seen more than once but under ten times. A much more abundant neighbour one base away suggests this may be a read error. The V gene is TRBV7-8, the J gene TRBJ2-1; the D call may be TRBD1 or TRBD2 (5 bases each). The CDR3 has 16 amino acids. Germline V gene sequence: CDR1 SGHVS, CDR2 FQNEAQ. CDR3 coding DNA: TGTGCCAGCAGCCCCGCAGCCGGGGCCAAGGGTAATGAGCAGCTCTTC. This encodes CASSPAAGAKGNEQLF.

This clonotype was seen a handful of times. The genes are TRBV5-8 and TRBJ2-2, with a tentative D call TRBD2 (5 bases). CDR1 and CDR2 (germline): SGHTS, YDEGEE. V was pared by 4 bases and J by 4 bases, with 14 bases between. CDR3 length equals 15 residues. The DNA for the CDR3 is TGTGCCAGCAGCCACTTCAGCGCGGGCACCGGGGAGCTGTTTTTT. It specifies CASSHFSAGTGELFF.

This clonotype was recorded many times. V gene TRBV2 combines with J gene TRBJ2-1; D unclear. The CDR3 consists of 13 residues. The germline gives CDR1 SNHLY, CDR2 FYNNEI. Deletions cut 7 bases from V and 0 bases from J, with 7 bases between. CDR3 in DNA: TGTGCCAGCAAGCCGGGCTCCTACAATGAGCAGTTCTTC. It specifies CASKPGSYNEQFF.

This clonotype was picked up many times. The chain joins TRBV15 to TRBJ2-1; D perhaps matches TRBD2 (5 bases). Per the germline V gene, CDR1 is LNHNV and CDR2 is YYDKDF (reference sequence). V was clipped by 0 bases and J by 8 bases, with 14 bases between them. This CDR3 spans 15 amino acids. The CDR3 nucleotides are TGTGCCACCAGCAGAGATCCTCCGGGAAGGCATGAGCAGTTCTTC. It specifies CATSRDPPGRHEQFF. The full variable domain, completed using reference TRBV15 and TRBJ2-1, is DAMVIQNPRYQVTQFGKPVTLSCSQTLNHNVMYWYQQKSSQAPKLLFHYYDKDFNNEADTPDNFQSRRPNTSFCFLDIRSPGLGDTAMYLCATSRDPPGRHEQFFGPGTRLTVL.

This clonotype showed up just a few times. The chain couples TRBV12-3 or TRBV12-4 to TRBJ2-1, with D unresolved. The CDR3 is made up of 14 amino acids. V was shortened by 3 bases and J by 6 bases, with 12 bases between the two germline ends. The CDR3 sequence is CASSFASVLNEQFF. CDR3 DNA sequence: TGTGCCAGCAGTTTCGCTTCAGTCCTCAATGAGCAGTTCTTC.

This clonotype was recorded at least ten times. This chain links TRBV20-1 with TRBJ2-3; the match to TRBD2 covers 7 bases. CDR3 length: 14 residues. Germline V lookup: CDR1 DFQATT, CDR2 SNEGSKA (reference sequence). J was trimmed by 0 bases and V by 2 bases; bases with no gene match: 2. CDR3 in DNA: TGCAGTGCTAGACGTAGCGGGAGCACAGATACGCAGTATTTT. Its translation is CSARRSGSTDTQYF.

This clonotype was counted at least ten times. This chain links TRBV20-1 with TRBJ2-3; D is possibly TRBD1 or TRBD2 (5 bases each). Per germline, CDR1 DFQATT and CDR2 SNEGSKA (reference sequence). The CDR3 consists of 14 residues. The V gene lost 1 base and the J gene lost 4 bases, with 12 bases spanning the gap. Here the CDR3 reads CSARVGTLPDTQYF. The CDR3 region has the DNA TGCAGTGCTAGAGTGGGGACCCTCCCAGATACGCAGTATTTT.

This clonotype was counted many times. In nucleotides, the CDR3 is TGTGCCAGCAGCCCGCAAGCCGGGACAGGGGGCCACGAGCAGTACTTC. This sequence encodes CASSPQAGTGGHEQYF. The rearrangement links TRBV7-2 to TRBJ2-7, with TRBD1 matching over 12 bases. Germline CDR1 and CDR2: SGHTA and FQGNSA. V lost 5 bases to trimming and J lost 5 bases; unmatched junction nucleotides: 10. The CDR3 has 16 residues.

This clonotype was detected only a few times. One junction end disagrees with the germline gene, perhaps due to a read error. The rearrangement uses TRBV7-8 and TRBJ2-7, with 10 nucleotides matching TRBD2. The length of the CDR3 is 15 residues. In germline, CDR1 is SGHVS, CDR2 FQNEAQ. CDR3 residues: CASSLVPGLASEQHF. The CDR3 nucleotides read TGTGCCAGCAGCTTAGTTCCGGGACTAGCGAGCGAGCAGCACTTC.

This clonotype was recorded at least ten times. The J gene is TRBJ2-1, the V gene TRBV6-1; 7 bases align to TRBD2. V dropped 5 bases and J dropped 1; count of bases not matched to a gene: 8. This CDR3 spans 16 amino acids. Germline-derived CDR1 and CDR2 are MNHNS and SASEGT. The CDR3 DNA reads as TGTGCCAGCAGTCCAAGAGGCGGGAGTTCCTACAATGAGCAGTTCTTC. Translation: CASSPRGGSSYNEQFF.

This clonotype was counted only a few times. The V gene is TRBV7-3, the J gene TRBJ2-6; the D is unclear. V dropped 2 bases and J dropped 0 bases, with 5 bases sitting between them. The CDR3 consists of 15 residues. The germline gives CDR1 SGHTA, CDR2 FQGTGA. The chain's CDR3 is CASSLRASGANVLTF. CDR3 DNA: TGTGCCAGCAGCTTACGGGCCTCTGGGGCCAACGTCCTGACTTTC. Complete variable domain (other parts from reference TRBV7-3 and TRBJ2-6): GAGVSQTPSNKVTEKGKYVELRCDPISGHTALYWYRQSLGQGPEFLIYFQGTGAADDSGLPNDRFFAVRPEGSVSTLKIQRTERGDSAVYLCASSLRASGANVLTFGAGSRLTVL.

This clonotype was seen only a few times. The chain couples TRBV7-9 to TRBJ1-3; D not resolved. Germline-derived CDR1 and CDR2 are SEHNR and FQNEAQ (reference sequence). This CDR3 region has 15 residues. V was pared by 2 bases and J by 4 bases, with 12 bases between. The CDR3 sequence is CASSLTQTAGNTIYF. CDR3 coding DNA: TGTGCCAGCAGCTTAACCCAAACGGCGGGAAACACCATATATTTT.

In its sample, this clonotype was seen many times. This rearrangement joins TRBV28 to TRBJ2-2; 8 bases line up with TRBD1. V lost 6 bases and J lost 3; bases outside the gene matches: 3. CDR1 is MDHEN and CDR2 is SYDVKM in the germline V gene. The CDR3 contains 14 residues. The CDR3 sequence: CASRKTGDTGELFF. The DNA of the CDR3 is TGTGCCAGCAGGAAGACAGGGGACACCGGGGAGCTGTTTTTT.

As regards this clonotype: The conserved phenylalanine or tryptophan normally closing the CDR3 is absent here, so this likely arose from a read error. This chain connects TRBV2 to TRBJ2-7; no reliable D call. The ends were cut back, 6 bases at V and 3 bases at J, with 21 bases in the middle. The CDR3 is 16 amino acids. Germline loops: CDR1 SNHLY, CDR2 FYNNEI. The CDR3 region is CASSSVSAGEIYEQYS. For the CDR3, the DNA is TGTGCCAGCAGCAGTGTTTCGGCAGGAGAGATCTACGAGCAGTACTCC.

Ten or more counts support this clonotype. The chain has TRBV6-5 and TRBJ1-2; D perhaps matches TRBD1 (5 bases). The length of the CDR3 is 15 residues. Trimming shortened V by 0 bases and J by 3 bases, and 11 bases separated the two germline ends. In germline, CDR1 is MNHEY, CDR2 SVGAGI. The CDR3 loop reads CASSYSTASYYGYTF. The CDR3 DNA sequence: TGTGCCAGCAGTTACTCGACAGCGTCTTACTATGGCTACACCTTC.

This clonotype has at least ten counts. The chain recombines TRBV7-9 with TRBJ2-7, with D uncertain. The CDR3 runs 9 residues. Germline values: CDR1 SEHNR, CDR2 FQNEAQ (reference sequence). The ends were cut back, 10 bases at V and 3 bases at J, with 4 bases in the middle. CDR3 DNA: TGTGCCACCTACTACGAGCAGTACTTC. This encodes CATYYEQYF.

This clonotype was counted at least ten times. The chain employs TRBV28 and TRBJ2-1, with 8 bases matching TRBD1. Germline lookup yields CDR1 MDHEN and CDR2 SYDVKM. V shed 10 bases and J 4 bases; nucleotides not matched to a gene: 15. The CDR3 length is 16 residues. The CDR3 protein is CATSTSGQGTYNEQFF. The CDR3 DNA reads as TGTGCCACCTCGACCTCTGGACAGGGTACATACAATGAGCAGTTCTTC. The variable domain in full, with the rest retrieved from reference TRBV28 and TRBJ2-1, is DVKVTQSSRYLVKRTGEKVFLECVQDMDHENMFWYRQDPGLGLRLIYFSYDVKMKEKGDIPEGYSVSREKKERFSLILESASTNQTSMYLCATSTSGQGTYNEQFFGPGTRLTVL.

This clonotype was seen a few times. The chain has TRBV20-1 and TRBJ2-7; D not certain. From germline, CDR1 is DFQATT and CDR2 SNEGSKA (reference sequence). The CDR3 runs 15 residues. V lost 1 base and J lost 3, with 16 bases in between. CDR3 sequence reads: CSARGLGFPNYEQYF. CDR3 coding DNA: TGCAGTGCTAGAGGGCTTGGCTTCCCGAACTACGAGCAGTACTTC.

This clonotype was counted between two and nine times. The gene calls are TRBV11-2 and TRBJ2-3, with 11 positions matching TRBD2. In germline, CDR1 is SGHAT, CDR2 FQNNGV. CDR3 length equals 16 residues. The ends lost 4 bases at V and 4 bases at J; junction bases unmatched: 7. The CDR3 coding sequence is TGTGCCAGCAGCTCAATAGCGGGAGGGCCCTCAGATACGCAGTATTTT. Protein sequence: CASSSIAGGPSDTQYF.

This clonotype has ten or more counts. The chain joins TRBV11-1 to TRBJ2-2; 7 bases are shared with TRBD2. The CDR3 sequence is 16 residues long. The germline V gene has CDR1 SGHAT and CDR2 FQDESV (reference sequence). The trim removed 4 bases at V and 1 base at J, leaving 6 bases unmatched. CDR3 protein: CASSSRAGLNTGELFF. The CDR3, as DNA: TGTGCCAGCAGCTCCAGAGCGGGACTGAACACCGGGGAGCTGTTTTTT.

This clonotype was counted ten times or more. The chain combines TRBV11-2 with TRBJ1-6; the D gene is possibly TRBD1 (6 bases). This CDR3 is 15 amino acids long. V was pared by 3 bases and J by 8 bases, with 14 bases between. Germline values: CDR1 SGHAT, CDR2 FQNNGV. CDR3 in amino acids: CASSFSGDSDSPLHF. DNA for the CDR3: TGTGCCAGCAGCTTCTCAGGGGATTCGGATTCACCCCTCCACTTT.

This clonotype has a count of ten or more. The chain's CDR3 is CASSSTGSRALEQYF. CDR3 nucleotides: TGTGCCAGCAGTTCAACAGGATCCCGGGCCTTAGAGCAGTACTTC. The chain joins TRBV6-5 to TRBJ2-7; tentatively, D is TRBD1 (5 bases). V lost 4 bases and J lost 7, with 20 bases in between. The CDR3 runs to 15 residues. Germline V gene data show CDR1 as MNHEY and CDR2 as SVGAGI.

This clonotype appeared many times. The rearrangement joins TRBV2 to TRBJ2-5; D is ambiguous. With 8 bases removed from V and 4 bases from J, the gap between germline ends came to 11 bases. The CDR3 consists of 12 residues. CDR1 SNHLY and CDR2 FYNNEI come from the germline V gene. The CDR3 reads CASEQTAETQYF. The CDR3 coding sequence is TGTGCCAGCGAACAGACGGCAGAGACCCAGTACTTC.

A few counts support this clonotype. The chain links TRBV2 to TRBJ1-2; D possibly corresponds to TRBD1 (6 bases). Germline assignment: CDR1 SNHLY and CDR2 FYNNEI. Between the trimmed V and J ends, which lost 1 base and 8 bases, there was a span of 14 bases. The CDR3 loop spans 14 amino acids. The CDR3 loop reads CASSEGGGVKGYTF. CDR3 nucleotides: TGTGCCAGCAGTGAAGGAGGGGGGGTCAAGGGCTACACCTTC.

The chain is built from TRBV19 and TRBJ1-3; D not resolved. V was trimmed by 8 bases and J by 4 bases, leaving 9 bases between them. Germline CDR1 is LNHDA and CDR2 is SQIVND (reference sequence). This CDR3 region has 12 residues. CDR3 sequence reads: CASYLQGNTIYF. CDR3 bases: TGTGCCAGTTATCTACAAGGAAACACCATATATTTT.